The source of this T cell receptor (beta chain) is a study of T-cell reconstitution after alpha-beta-depleted transplantation in children. The germline CDR1 and CDR2 sequences are SGHTA and FQGNSA. CDR3 size: 15 residues. V lost 6 bases and J 2 bases, leaving 15 bases between the germline ends. This sample's TCRbeta library carried unique molecular identifier barcodes. Via MiXCR, TCRdb re-called the PCR reads, giving one row per CDR3 protein. In the table there are around 380,000 distinct CDR3 sequences, around 9.9% of which are singletons. This receptor was obtained from a human donor who donated a stem cell graft to a child with acute myeloid leukemia. Sequences were derived from PBMCs from the stem cell graft donor, sampled from the stem cell graft. J is TRBJ2-3 and V is TRBV7-2, with D perhaps matching TRBD1 or TRBD2 (5 bases each). CDR3 coding DNA: TGTGCCAGCAGTATTACTAGAGGGACCACAGATACGCAGTATTTT. Its translation: CASSITRGTTDTQYF.